These 13 T cell receptor beta chains were all obtained from the same sample, sequenced in a study of technical replicates of blood from a few donors. Profiled with immunoSEQ multiplex PCR; TCRdb holds only in-frame clones, not every one. The table includes 70,000 to 85,000 clones, less than 97% detected once. What was sequenced was T cells isolated from PBMCs. These receptors were collected from a human donor in good health.

This rearrangement joins TRBV14 to TRBJ2-7; 13 positions agree with TRBD2. The germline V gene encodes CDR1 SGHDN and CDR2 FVKESK. The CDR3 sequence is 15 residues long. V lost 4 bases to trimming and J lost 4 bases; unmatched junction nucleotides: 4. The DNA for the CDR3 is TGTGCCAGCAGCCTCGGACTAGCGGGAGTATACGAGCAGTACTTC. Amino acid sequence: CASSLGLAGVYEQYF.

The genes are TRBV29-1 and TRBJ2-3; 10 positions agree with TRBD2. This CDR3 has 15 residues. V was clipped by 5 bases and J by 2 bases; unmatched bases: 7. Looked up from germline, CDR1 is SQVTM and CDR2 is ANQGSEA. This chain's CDR3 is CSVHLSGGLTDTQYF. Here the CDR3 DNA reads TGCAGCGTTCATCTTAGCGGGGGGCTCACAGATACGCAGTATTTT.

The chain carries TRBV10-3 and TRBJ2-7; no firm D call. CDR1 ENHRY and CDR2 SYGVKD come from the germline V gene. V was pared by 11 bases and J by 0 bases, with 11 bases between. This CDR3 is built from 12 residues. CDR3 loop: CASTESSYEQYF. CDR3 coding DNA: TGTGCCTCGACTGAGAGCTCCTACGAGCAGTACTTC.

This chain uses TRBV6-5 with TRBJ2-1, with TRBD2 matching over 8 bases. The CDR3 is 16 residues long. Germline CDR1 and CDR2: MNHEY and SVGAGI. J lost 8 bases, V lost 2 bases, and 11 bases had no gene match. The CDR3 DNA follows: TGTGCCAGCAGTTACCGGGAGGGACATAAGCGGGATGAGCAGTTCTTC. Translating gives CASSYREGHKRDEQFF.

To note about this clone: This likely comes from a read error, as the CDR3 has no conserved phenylalanine or tryptophan at its end. Because the CDR3's place on the DNA is in doubt, the DNA is left out and the CDR3 is given as listed by TCRdb. The chain uses TRBV20-1 and TRBJ2-7; TRBD1, as called in the table, went unchecked against the DNA. The CDR3 is 11 residues long, ends included. The germline CDR1 and CDR2 sequences are DFQATT and SNEGSKA (reference sequence). CDR3 protein: CSALKGDRVLS.

V and J are TRBV11-3 and TRBJ2-2; a weak D match, TRBD2 (6 bases). Germline V gene data show CDR1 as SGHNT and CDR2 as YENEEA. The CDR3 sequence is 14 residues long. Trimming left V 3 bases short and J 4 bases short, with 9 bases between. CDR3 nucleotides: TGTGCCAGCAGCTTCGTCGGGGGCACCGGGGAGCTGTTTTTT. This encodes CASSFVGGTGELFF.

This clone has a single count. The V call is TRBV19, the J call TRBJ2-7; 8 nucleotides agree with TRBD1. V shed 4 bases and J 3 bases; nucleotides not matched to a gene: 8. Germline CDR1 reads LNHDA; CDR2 reads SQIVND (reference sequence). The CDR3 loop spans 15 amino acids. The CDR3 region is CASSTRQGSYYEQYF. CDR3 bases: TGTGCCAGTAGTACCCGACAGGGGAGTTACTACGAGCAGTACTTC.

The J gene is TRBJ2-7, the V gene TRBV27, with 10 bases lining up with TRBD2. V gave up 7 bases and J gave up 4 bases; unmatched junction bases: 16. The CDR3 length is 17 residues. Germline V gene lookup returns CDR1 MNHEY and CDR2 SMNVEV (reference sequence). CDR3 region: CASMGLAGVRIGYEQYF. Here the CDR3 DNA reads TGTGCCAGCATGGGGCTAGCGGGAGTAAGAATAGGGTACGAGCAGTACTTC.

The chain couples TRBV7-6 to TRBJ2-3; possible D gene TRBD1, 5 bases. The V end lost 4 bases, the J end lost 4 bases, and 21 bases lay between the germline ends. The CDR3 extends over 17 amino acids. Germline lookup yields CDR1 SGHVS and CDR2 FNYEAQ. The CDR3 region is CASSSGVDTLASDTQYF. Here the CDR3 DNA reads TGTGCCAGCAGCTCCGGAGTGGACACCCTTGCGTCAGATACGCAGTATTTT.

The chain is built from TRBV4-2 and TRBJ1-5; TRBD1 agrees at 7 bases. CDR1 is LGHNA, CDR2 YNFKEQ, per germline. V gave up 0 bases and J gave up 4 bases; unmatched junction bases: 6. There are 16 residues in the CDR3. This chain's CDR3 is CASSQDDRTGNQPQHF. The CDR3 bases are TGTGCCAGCAGCCAAGATGACCGGACAGGAAATCAGCCCCAGCATTTT.

V and J are TRBV4-1 and TRBJ1-2, with D maybe TRBD1 (6 bases). V shed 0 bases and J shed 0 bases, with 11 bases lying between them. Germline V lookup: CDR1 MGHRA, CDR2 YSYEKL. There are 16 residues in the CDR3. The chain's CDR3 is CASSQEITGTNYGYTF. The CDR3 nucleotides are TGCGCCAGCAGCCAAGAGATAACAGGGACTAACTATGGCTACACCTTC.

This clone has just a few counts. In DNA form, the CDR3 reads TGCGCCAGCAGCCAGTCTAACACTGAAGCTTTCTTT. Encoded protein: CASSQSNTEAFF. The chain combines TRBV4-1 with TRBJ1-1, with no clear D. The CDR3 consists of 12 residues. V was trimmed by 3 bases and J by 2 bases, leaving 4 bases between them. Germline V lookup: CDR1 MGHRA, CDR2 YSYEKL.

The chain recombines TRBV7-6 with TRBJ2-5; TRBD2 matches 7 bases. Germline lookup yields CDR1 SGHVS and CDR2 FNYEAQ. J was trimmed by 4 bases and V by 1 base; bases with no gene match: 6. This CDR3 has 15 residues. CDR3 nucleotides: TGTGCCAGCAGCTTAGACCCCCCGGGGGGAGAGACCCAGTACTTC. This gives the protein CASSLDPPGGETQYF. Full variable domain (remainder filled in from reference TRBV7-6 and TRBJ2-5): GAGVSQSPRYKVTKRGQDVALRCDPISGHVSLYWYRQALGQGPEFLTYFNYEAQQDKSGLPNDRFSAERPEGSISTLTIQRTEQRDSAMYRCASSLDPPGGETQYFGPGTRLLVL.